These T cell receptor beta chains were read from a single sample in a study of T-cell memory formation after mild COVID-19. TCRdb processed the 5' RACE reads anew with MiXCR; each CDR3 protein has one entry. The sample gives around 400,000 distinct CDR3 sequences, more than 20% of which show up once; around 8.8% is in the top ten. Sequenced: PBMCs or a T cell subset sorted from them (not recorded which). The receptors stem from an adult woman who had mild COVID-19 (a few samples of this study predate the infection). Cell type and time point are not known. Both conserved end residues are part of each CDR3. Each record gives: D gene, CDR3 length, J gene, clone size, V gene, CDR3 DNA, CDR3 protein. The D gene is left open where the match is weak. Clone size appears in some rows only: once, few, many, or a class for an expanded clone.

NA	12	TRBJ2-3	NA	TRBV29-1	TGCAGCGTTGTTCCGGGGGAAGATACGAAGTATTTT	CSVVPGEDTKYF
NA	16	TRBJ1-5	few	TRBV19	TGTGCCAGTAGTATCCCCGGTCAGCTTAGCAATCAGCCCCAGCATTTT	CASSIPGQLSNQPQHF
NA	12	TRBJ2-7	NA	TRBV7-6	TGTGCCAGCAGCCCCCTGGACGGGGAGCAGTACTTC	CASSPLDGEQYF
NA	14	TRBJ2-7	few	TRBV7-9	TGTGCCAGCAGCTTATCCCGGGATTCCTACGAGCAGTACTTC	CASSLSRDSYEQYF
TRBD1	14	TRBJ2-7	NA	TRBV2	TGTGCCAGCAGTGAAGCGGGACAGGGCTACGAGCAGTACTTC	CASSEAGQGYEQYF
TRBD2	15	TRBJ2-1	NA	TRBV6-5	TGTGCCAGCAGTACCCTAGCGGGCTATAACAATGAGCAGTTCTTC	CASSTLAGYNNEQFF
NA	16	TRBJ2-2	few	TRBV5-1	TGCGCCAGCAGCGGGGGGACAAACGCGAACACCGGGGAGCTGTTTTTT	CASSGGTNANTGELFF
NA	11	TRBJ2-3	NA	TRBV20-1	TGCAGTGCTAGACTCATGGATACGCAGTATTTT	CSARLMDTQYF
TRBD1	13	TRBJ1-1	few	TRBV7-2	TGTGCCAGCAGCCCCGGACAGGGAGCTGAAGCTTTCTTT	CASSPGQGAEAFF
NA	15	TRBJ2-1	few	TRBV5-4	TGTGCCAGCAGCACCCGGGATCTCTCTTACAATGAGCAGTTCTTC	CASSTRDLSYNEQFF
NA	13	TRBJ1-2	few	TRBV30	TGTGCCTGGAGTGTAAACAACCGCGAGCGCTACACCTTC	CAWSVNNRERYTF
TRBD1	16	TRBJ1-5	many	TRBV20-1	TGCAGTGCTAGAGCCCGACAGGGGGCATTTAATCAGCCCCAGCATTTT	CSARARQGAFNQPQHF
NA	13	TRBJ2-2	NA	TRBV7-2	TGTGCCAGCAGCGGTAGCGGAACCGGGGAGCTGTTTTTT	CASSGSGTGELFF
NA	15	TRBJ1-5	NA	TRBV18	TGTGCCAGCTCACCAGTAGGAGGGATGGGACAGCCCCAGCATTTT	CASSPVGGMGQPQHF
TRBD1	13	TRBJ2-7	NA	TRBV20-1	TGCAGTGCCAGGGGGATATCCTCCTACGAGCAGTACTTC	CSARGISSYEQYF
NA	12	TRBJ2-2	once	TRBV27	TGTGCCAGCAGGACAGACACCGGGGAGCTGTTTTTT	CASRTDTGELFF
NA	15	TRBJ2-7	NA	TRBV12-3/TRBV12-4	TGTGCCAGCAGTTCGGGGGCCTACCTCACCGACGAGCAGTACTTC	CASSSGAYLTDEQYF
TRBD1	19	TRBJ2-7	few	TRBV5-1	TGCGCCAGCCCCGAGGACAGGGGGTGCCTAGGGGCCTTTTCCTACGAGCAGTACTTC	CASPEDRGCLGAFSYEQYF
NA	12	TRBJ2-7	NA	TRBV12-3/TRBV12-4	TGTGCCAGCAGTTTCCGGGTAGGCGAGCAGTACTTC	CASSFRVGEQYF
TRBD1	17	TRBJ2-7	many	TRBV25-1	TGTGCCAGCAGTGAATCGGGTGGGGCAGGGGGCTCCTACGAGCAGTACTTC	CASSESGGAGGSYEQYF
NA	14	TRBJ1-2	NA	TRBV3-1	TGTGCCAGCAGCAGGGCAGGACTTCGATATGGCTACACCTTC	CASSRAGLRYGYTF
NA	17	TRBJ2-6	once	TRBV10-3	TGTGCCATCAGTGACTCCGTTTCCGCATCTGGGGCCAACGTCCTGACTTTC	CAISDSVSASGANVLTF
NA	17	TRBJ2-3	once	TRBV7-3	TGTGCCAGCAGTCGTAAAATAGCGTTGGAGAGCACAGATACGCAGTATTTT	CASSRKIALESTDTQYF
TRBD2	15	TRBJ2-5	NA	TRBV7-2	TGTGCCAGCAGCCTAGCAGTAGCGGGACCAGAGACCCAGTACTTC	CASSLAVAGPETQYF
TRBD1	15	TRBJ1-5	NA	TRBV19	TGTGCCAGTTGTGTGCAGACAGGGTCCAATCAGCCCCAGCATTTT	CASCVQTGSNQPQHF
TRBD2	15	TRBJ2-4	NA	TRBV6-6	TGTGCCAGCAGCCACGGGGGGGGGCAGGTAAACATTCAGTACTTC	CASSHGGGQVNIQYF
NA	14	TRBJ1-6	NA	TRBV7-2	TGTGCCAGCAGCTTAGACGGTCATAATTCACCCCTCCACTTT	CASSLDGHNSPLHF
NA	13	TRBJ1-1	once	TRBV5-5	TGTGCCAGCAGCGTGATGTTGAACACTGAAGCTTTCTTT	CASSVMLNTEAFF
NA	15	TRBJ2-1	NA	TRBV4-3	TGCGCCAGCAGCCAAGATGGGGGGCTCAACAATGAGCAGTTCTTC	CASSQDGGLNNEQFF
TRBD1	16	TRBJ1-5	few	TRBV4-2	TGTGCCAGCAGCCAAGAAAACAGGGGGCGCGATCAGCCCCAGCATTTT	CASSQENRGRDQPQHF
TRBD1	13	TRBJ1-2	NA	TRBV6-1	TGTGCCAGCAGCGGGGGACAGACCTATGGCTACACCTTC	CASSGGQTYGYTF
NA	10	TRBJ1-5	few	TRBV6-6	TGTGCCAGCATATCGCAGCCCCAGCATTTT	CASISQPQHF
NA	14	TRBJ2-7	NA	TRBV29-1	TGCAGCGTTGACAATCAGGGAGGCGGCTACGAGCAGTACTTC	CSVDNQGGGYEQYF
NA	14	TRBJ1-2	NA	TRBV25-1	TGTGCCAGCAGGGCCCCCACCCCTGGAGGTGGCTACACCTTC	CASRAPTPGGGYTF
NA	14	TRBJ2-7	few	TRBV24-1	TGTGCCACCAGTGATTCGGACAGATCTAGCGAGCAGTACTTC	CATSDSDRSSEQYF
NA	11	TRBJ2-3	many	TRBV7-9	TGTGCCAGCAGCTCCCGAGATACGCAGTATTTT	CASSSRDTQYF
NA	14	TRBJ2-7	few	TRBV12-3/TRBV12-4	TGTGCCAGCAGTTTAAGGAGGAGCTCCTACGAGCAGTACTTC	CASSLRRSSYEQYF
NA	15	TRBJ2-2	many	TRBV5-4	TGTGCCAGCAGCTTAAGGTCAGGGCCCACCGGGGAGCTGTTTTTT	CASSLRSGPTGELFF
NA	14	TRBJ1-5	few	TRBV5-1	TGCGCTACTCGACAGGCCCAAGGTGCTCAGCCCCAGCATTTT	CATRQAQGAQPQHF
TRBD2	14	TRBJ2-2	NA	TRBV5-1	TGCGCCAGCAGCCTAGCGGGAGGATCCGGGGAGCTGTTTTTT	CASSLAGGSGELFF
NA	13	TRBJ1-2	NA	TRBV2	TGTGCCAGCAGTGACCCGGGGAACTATGGCTACACCTTC	CASSDPGNYGYTF
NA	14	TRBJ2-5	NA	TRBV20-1	TGCAGTGCTCCTGGCCGGGGGTACCAAGAGACCCAGTACTTC	CSAPGRGYQETQYF
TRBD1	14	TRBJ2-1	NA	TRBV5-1	TGCGCCAGCAGCTTCGGACAGGGGGAGGATGAGCAGTTCTTC	CASSFGQGEDEQFF
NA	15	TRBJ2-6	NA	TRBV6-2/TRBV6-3	TGTGCCAGCAGTTACTCGAACGGTGGGGCCAACGTCCTGACTTTC	CASSYSNGGANVLTF
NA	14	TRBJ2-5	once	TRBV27	TGTGCCAGCAGCTTTACGCTTAGCCAAGAGACCCAGTACTTC	CASSFTLSQETQYF
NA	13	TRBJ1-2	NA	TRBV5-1	TGCGCCAGCAGCTTCGGAGAAAGCTATGGCTACACCTTC	CASSFGESYGYTF
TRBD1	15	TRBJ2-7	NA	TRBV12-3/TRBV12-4	TGTGCCAGCAGCCGAGGACAGGGTTCCTCCTACGAGCAGTACTTC	CASSRGQGSSYEQYF
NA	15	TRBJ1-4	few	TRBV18	TGTGCCAGCTCACGCGACAGTGCAACTAATGAAAAACTGTTTTTT	CASSRDSATNEKLFF
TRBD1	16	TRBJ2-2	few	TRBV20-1	TGCAGTGCTAGAGATCCCCGGACAGGGTACACCGGGGAGCTGTTTTTT	CSARDPRTGYTGELFF
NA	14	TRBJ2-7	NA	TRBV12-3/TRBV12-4	TGTGCCAGCTCTAAGGGGCTCAGGTCCTACGAGCAGTACTTC	CASSKGLRSYEQYF
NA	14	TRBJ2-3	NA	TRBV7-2	TGTGCCAGCAGCTTAGAAGTTATGGCAGATACGCAGTATTTT	CASSLEVMADTQYF
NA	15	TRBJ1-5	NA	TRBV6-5	TGTGCCACCTCGAGAGAGTCCTATAGCAATCAGCCCCAGCATTTT	CATSRESYSNQPQHF
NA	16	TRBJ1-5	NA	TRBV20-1	TGCAGTGCTATCGCGGCAGGGGTTTATAGCAATCAGCCCCAGCATTTT	CSAIAAGVYSNQPQHF
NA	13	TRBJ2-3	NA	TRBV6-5	TGTGCCAGCAGGGGGGCCGGGGCAGATACGCAGTATTTT	CASRGAGADTQYF
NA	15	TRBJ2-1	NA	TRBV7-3	TGTGCCAGCAGCCCTAGGGGGGGCCTATGGGATGAGCAGTTCTTC	CASSPRGGLWDEQFF
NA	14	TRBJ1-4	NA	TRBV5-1	TGCGCCAGCAGCTTGGCGGGCGTCGATGAAAAACTGTTTTTT	CASSLAGVDEKLFF
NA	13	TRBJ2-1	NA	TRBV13	TGTGCCAGTCTCTATAATCCTCACAATGAGCAGTTCTTC	CASLYNPHNEQFF
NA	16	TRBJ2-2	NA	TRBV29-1	TGCAGCGTGAGCGGCATTAGTGTATCGAACACCGGGGAGCTGTTTTTT	CSVSGISVSNTGELFF